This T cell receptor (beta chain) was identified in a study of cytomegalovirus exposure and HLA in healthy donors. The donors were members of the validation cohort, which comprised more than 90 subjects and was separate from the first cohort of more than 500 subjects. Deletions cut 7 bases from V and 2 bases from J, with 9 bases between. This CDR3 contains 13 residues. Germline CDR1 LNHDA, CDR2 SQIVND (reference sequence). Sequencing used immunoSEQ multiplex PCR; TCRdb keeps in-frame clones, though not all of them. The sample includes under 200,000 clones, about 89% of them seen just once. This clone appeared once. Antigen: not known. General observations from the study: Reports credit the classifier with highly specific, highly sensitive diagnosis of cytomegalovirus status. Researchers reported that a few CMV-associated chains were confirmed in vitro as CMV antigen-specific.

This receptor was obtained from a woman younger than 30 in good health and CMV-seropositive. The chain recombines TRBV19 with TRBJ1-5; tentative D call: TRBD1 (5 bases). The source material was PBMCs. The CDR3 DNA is TGTGCCAGTATCGGAGGGGGCAATCAGCCCCAGCATTTT. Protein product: CASIGGGNQPQHF.